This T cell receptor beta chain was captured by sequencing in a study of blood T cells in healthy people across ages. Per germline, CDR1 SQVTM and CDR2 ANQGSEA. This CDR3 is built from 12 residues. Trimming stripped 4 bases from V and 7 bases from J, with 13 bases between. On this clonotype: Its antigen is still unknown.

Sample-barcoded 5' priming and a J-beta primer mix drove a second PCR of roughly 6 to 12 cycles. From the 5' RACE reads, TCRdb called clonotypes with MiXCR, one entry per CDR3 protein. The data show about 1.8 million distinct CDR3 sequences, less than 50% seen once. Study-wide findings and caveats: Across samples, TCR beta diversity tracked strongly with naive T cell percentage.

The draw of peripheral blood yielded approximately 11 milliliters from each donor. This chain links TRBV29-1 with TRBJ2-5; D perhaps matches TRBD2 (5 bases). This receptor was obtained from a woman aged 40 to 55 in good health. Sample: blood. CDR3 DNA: TGCAGCGTTGTGGCTGGAGAGGGGACCCAGTACTTC. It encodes CSVVAGEGTQYF.